This TCR beta chain was captured by sequencing in a study of spatial heterogeneity in lung cancer. Overall study findings and caveats: The study found that expanded intratumoral alpha and beta TCR counts tracked tumor mutation counts.

This clonotype was recorded at least ten times. Its cognate antigen is unknown. Described time point: sample taken at primary tumor resection. The CDR3 spans 22 residues. TCRdb recomputed calls from the 5' RACE reads with MiXCR, one row per CDR3 protein. This table has about 100,000 distinct CDR3 sequences, 3.5% to 5% appearing once. V usage is TRBV21-1 and J usage is TRBJ1-5; TRBD1 reflects the table's D call only, with no check against the DNA. TRBV21-1 is reported as a pseudogene. The TCR sequence derives from a male donor with early-stage non-small cell lung cancer. The input for sequencing was lung tumor tissue, taken at surgery. CDR3 bases: TGTGCCAGCAGCAGGGGGCCCGACAGGATTCAGACCCGATTCAAAGGCCATCAGCCCCAGCATTTT. Translating gives CASSRGPDRIQTRFKGHQPQHF.